The T cell receptor (beta chain) under discussion was sequenced for a study of T cells after yellow fever vaccination. This clonotype appeared a few times. The germline gives CDR1 SGHTA, CDR2 FQGNSA. Trimming took off 5 bases at V and 6 bases at J, with 14 bases between the two ends. This CDR3 region has 15 residues. TCRdb used MiXCR to reprocess the 5' RACE reads, holding one entry per CDR3 protein. The top ten clones hold around 24% of a sample with a few hundred thousand distinct CDR3 sequences, 4% of them seen once. The TCR originated in a man aged 18 to 30 who received the YFV17D yellow fever vaccine. The source material was PBMCs, sampled 5 days after the yellow fever booster vaccination. The V and J genes are TRBV7-2 and TRBJ1-6, with a tentative D call TRBD1 (6 bases). CDR3 residues: CASSPWGQSNSPLHF. CDR3 coding DNA: TGTGCCAGCAGCCCTTGGGGGCAGTCTAATTCACCCCTCCACTTT.